What follows is one T cell receptor beta chain and its context. Its cognate antigen is unknown. The same CDR3 also results from other DNA sequences found in this sample. The entry originates in a study of T cell responses to AZD1222 COVID-19 vaccine. The study's findings and limits: In a largely white British group with more females than males, clonal diversity was possibly underestimated. The breadth and depth of Spike-specific TCRs increased once two AZD1222 doses had been given.

V dropped 2 bases and J dropped 7 bases, with 6 bases sitting between them. There are 12 residues in the CDR3. Germline V gene lookup returns CDR1 SGHTA and CDR2 FQGNSA. The repertoire was sequenced with immunoSEQ multiplex PCR; TCRdb's copy has only in-frame clones and lacks some. The sample lists fewer than 300,000 clones, 80% to 95% occurring once. The receptor was derived from an adult in good health. V usage is TRBV7-2 and J usage is TRBJ1-5; no clear D. The specimen comprised peripheral blood, sampled on day 0 of AZD1222 vaccination. Here the CDR3 DNA reads TGTGCCAGCAGCTTAATGGGGCAGCCCCAGCATTTT. Translating it yields CASSLMGQPQHF.